This T cell receptor beta chain was identified during a study of control samples from healthy donors and cancer patients. The trim removed 0 bases at V and 6 bases at J, leaving 7 bases unmatched. Germline loops: CDR1 SGHRS, CDR2 YFSETQ. The CDR3 spans 17 residues. Here immunoSEQ multiplex PCR was the method, and the copy in TCRdb shows in-frame clones only, minus some. The data show around 200,000 clones, about 93% seen once. This TCR was recovered from a man younger than 30 in good health. The chain is built from TRBV5-1 and TRBJ2-1, with 12 positions matching TRBD2. The sample consisted of blood. CDR3 DNA sequence: TGCGCCAGCAGCTTGGTGGCCCTAGCGGGGGGGCGCAATGAGCAGTTCTTC. This sequence encodes CASSLVALAGGRNEQFF.